A selection of T cell receptor beta chains follows, all from one sample in a study of human T cells and chemical hapten exposure. A single record per CDR3 protein comes from TCRdb applying MiXCR to the RACE reads. In the table there are approximately 120,000 distinct CDR3 sequences, roughly a tenth of which are singletons. Sequencing used whole blood, obtained in connection with sensitization to the hapten diphenylcyclopropenone (DPC). The receptors were gathered from a woman in her thirties or forties with alopecia areata. Some clones in this sample may be carry-over from other donors' samples. The conserved cysteine and the conserved F or W are not part of the CDR3 here. Fields, in order: J gene, V gene, CDR3 protein.

TRBJ1-6,TRBV6-5,ASSRAGQGDSPLH
TRBJ1-6,TRBV7-9,ASSLGGQGSPLH
TRBJ2-1,TRBV7-9,AGRRGYNEQF
TRBJ1-5,TRBV19,APGGGPNQPQH
TRBJ1-6,TRBV28,ASGLPGPYNSPLH
TRBJ1-1,TRBV12-3/TRBV12-4,ASSSPRVGGGTEAF
TRBJ1-1,TRBV7-9,ASSLALGGTEAF
TRBJ1-2,TRBV5-4,ASSLMGDHYGYT
TRBJ2-7,TRBV10-3,AIREQGEQY
TRBJ2-5,TRBV25-1,ASTQTAIRETQY
TRBJ2-5,TRBV18,ASSGQETQY
TRBJ1-2,TRBV24-1,ATSDQGQGDGYT
TRBJ2-7,TRBV20-1,SASELYEQY
TRBJ1-5,TRBV6-2/TRBV6-3,ATGVNQPQH
TRBJ2-1,TRBV27,ASSPGIGRVINEQF
TRBJ2-1,TRBV4-3,ASSQERLRGTPINEQF
TRBJ1-6,TRBV2,ASSLQGVEISPLH
TRBJ2-7,TRBV6-9,ASTFLRGGTSYEQY
TRBJ2-3,TRBV29-1,SVSGSGPDTQY
TRBJ2-7,TRBV2,ASSFDSGGTSYEQY
TRBJ1-1,TRBV29-1,SVHGRAEAF
TRBJ1-1,TRBV28,ATGSQGVLNTEAF
TRBJ1-5,TRBV5-1,ASSLSGQGNQPQH
TRBJ2-1,TRBV25-1,ASGNLETGINEQF
TRBJ2-7,TRBV23-1,ASSRRVDRAYEQY
TRBJ2-5,TRBV15,ATSTRTGRETQY
TRBJ1-5,TRBV7-2,ASSPETGARQPQH
TRBJ1-5,TRBV10-3,AISDGETQPQH
TRBJ1-2,TRBV7-9,ASSLAGPPGYT
TRBJ2-2,TRBV6-1,ASSDPPTGDAGELF
TRBJ2-1,TRBV6-4,ASSKGTSGGASEQF
TRBJ2-1,TRBV5-4,ASSLLAVVGDEQF
TRBJ1-1,TRBV6-1,ASSRQGRNTEAF
TRBJ2-1,TRBV4-3,ASSQDRANSYSEQF
TRBJ1-5,TRBV7-3,ASSLRRSRPGGNQPQH